These 32 T cell receptor beta chains were all obtained from the same sample, sequenced in a study of cytomegalovirus exposure and HLA in healthy donors. The PCR used 60 Vbeta and 13 Jbeta primers. Clones were sequenced by immunoSEQ multiplex PCR, and TCRdb holds only the in-frame ones, with some missing. The data contain about 130,000 clones, roughly 70% of them singletons. The sequencing sample was made of PBMCs. The source is a man younger than 40 in good health and CMV-seronegative.

The gene calls are TRBV4-1 and TRBJ2-5, with 11 bases aligning to TRBD1. The CDR3 spans 17 residues. The V segment lost 1 base and the J segment 3 bases; nucleotides outside the gene matches: 7. The germline CDR1 and CDR2 sequences are MGHRA and YSYEKL. CDR3 DNA: TGCGCCAGCAGCCAAGGAAGGACAGGGGGCTTGAAAGAGACCCAGTACTTC. It yields the protein CASSQGRTGGLKETQYF.

This clone has a handful of counts. CDR3 in amino acids: CASSSTSGVLAEQYF. CDR3 nucleotides: TGTGCCAGCAGCTCTACTAGCGGGGTGCTTGCCGAGCAGTACTTC. V gene TRBV5-4 combines with J gene TRBJ2-7; 10 bases align to TRBD2. CDR1 and CDR2 from the germline V gene are SGHNT and YYREEE (reference sequence). The V gene end was trimmed by 3 bases and the J gene end by 6 bases; junction bases not matched to a gene: 9. This CDR3 contains 15 residues.

In this sample, this clone turned up a few times. The chain links TRBV5-6 to TRBJ1-1; the match to TRBD1 covers 9 bases. This CDR3 is built from 18 residues. Germline CDR1 reads SGHDT; CDR2 reads YYEEEE. V lost 4 bases to trimming and J lost 3 bases; unmatched junction nucleotides: 16. CDR3 amino acids: CASSNQKGQGTLYTEAFF. The CDR3 region has the DNA TGTGCCAGCAGCAATCAAAAGGGACAGGGAACTTTGTACACTGAAGCTTTCTTT. Supplemented by reference TRBV5-6 and TRBJ1-1, the full variable domain reads DAGVTQSPTHLIKTRGQQVTLRCSPKSGHDTVSWYQQALGQGPQFIFQYYEEEERQRGNFPDRFSGHQFPNYSSELNVNALLLGDSALYLCASSNQKGQGTLYTEAFFGQGTRLTVV.

The gene calls are TRBV6-5 and TRBJ1-2; no clear D gene. Trimming removed 8 bases at V and 5 bases at J, with 15 bases between. This CDR3 comprises 13 residues. Germline V gives CDR1 MNHEY, CDR2 SVGAGI. In nucleotides, the CDR3 is TGTGCCAGCTTTGACCGTTGGCGGTATGGCTACACCTTC. Translated: CASFDRWRYGYTF.

This clone appeared once. The CDR3 DNA reads as TGTGCCAGCAGCTTTATAAGCGGGGGGCTTCGCGCTGAAGCTTTCTTT. Protein product: CASSFISGGLRAEAFF. This chain connects TRBV5-4 to TRBJ1-1; tentative D call: TRBD1 (6 bases). Looked up from germline, CDR1 is SGHNT and CDR2 is YYREEE (reference sequence). The CDR3 has 16 amino acids. V was cut by 2 bases and J by 6 bases, with 20 bases left in between. Together with reference TRBV5-4 and TRBJ1-1, the CDR3 gives the full variable domain: ETGVTQSPTHLIKTRGQQVTLRCSSQSGHNTVSWYQQALGQGPQFIFQYYREEENGRGNFPPRFSGLQFPNYSSELNVNALELDDSALYLCASSFISGGLRAEAFFGQGTRLTVV.

V usage is TRBV4-3 and J usage is TRBJ2-3; TRBD1 aligns across 10 bases. This CDR3 is built from 15 residues. Germline V gene lookup returns CDR1 LGHNA and CDR2 YSLEER. J lost 1 base, V lost 4 bases, and 2 bases had no gene match. The chain's CDR3 is CASSPGTGGTDTQYF. For the CDR3, the DNA is TGCGCCAGCAGCCCTGGGACAGGGGGCACAGATACGCAGTATTTT.

V and J are TRBV5-1 and TRBJ2-3, with 14 bases identical to TRBD2. This CDR3 is built from 18 residues. J gave up 0 bases and V 4 bases, and 7 bases lay outside the gene matches. The germline gives CDR1 SGHRS, CDR2 YFSETQ. CDR3 amino acids: CASSGGLAGGSSTDTQYF. CDR3 nucleotide sequence: TGCGCCAGCAGCGGAGGACTAGCGGGGGGTTCTAGCACAGATACGCAGTATTTT.

This chain links TRBV7-9 with TRBJ2-7; D not resolved. CDR3 size: 12 residues. From germline, CDR1 is SEHNR and CDR2 FQNEAQ (reference sequence). The ends were cut back, 1 base at V and 5 bases at J, with 6 bases in the middle. The CDR3 here is CASSLVGNEQYF. In DNA form, the CDR3 reads TGTGCCAGCAGCTTAGTTGGCAACGAGCAGTACTTC.

This clone has just a few counts. This rearrangement joins TRBV9 to TRBJ2-3, with D unclear. The CDR3 contains 13 residues. The germline gives CDR1 SGDLS, CDR2 YYNGEE. Between the trimmed V and J ends, which lost 3 bases and 0 bases, there was a span of 5 bases. CDR3 bases: TGTGCCAGCAGCGCAGGAAGCACAGATACGCAGTATTTT. It codes for CASSAGSTDTQYF.

This clone has a handful of counts. The chain joins TRBV11-3 to TRBJ2-1; no definite D call. The CDR3 extends over 15 amino acids. In germline, CDR1 is SGHNT, CDR2 YENEEA. V shed 1 base and J shed 2 bases, with 9 bases lying between them. CDR3 residues: CASSLGQSPYNEQFF. Written as DNA, the CDR3 is TGTGCCAGCAGCTTAGGCCAGTCCCCCTACAATGAGCAGTTCTTC.

In its sample, this clone was seen a few times. The chain combines TRBV28 with TRBJ2-7, with 7 positions matching TRBD1. Losses at the gene ends were 5 bases for V and 6 bases for J; bases not matched to a gene: 7. Germline CDR1 reads MDHEN; CDR2 reads SYDVKM. CDR3 length: 13 amino acids. The CDR3 loop is CASSPQGVVEQYF. The CDR3 nucleotides read TGTGCCAGCAGTCCCCAGGGGGTCGTCGAGCAGTACTTC.

This chain links TRBV2 with TRBJ1-1; D gene uncertain. The CDR3 totals 14 residues. V gave up 1 base and J gave up 5 bases, with 11 bases separating them. Germline V lookup: CDR1 SNHLY, CDR2 FYNNEI. CDR3 in DNA: TGTGCCAGCAGTGAAGTAAGTGCGATGACTGAAGCTTTCTTT. Its protein product is CASSEVSAMTEAFF.

The chain employs TRBV6-1 and TRBJ2-4; the match to TRBD1 covers 7 bases. Germline assignment: CDR1 MNHNS and CDR2 SASEGT. The CDR3 is made up of 14 amino acids. After removal of 6 bases from V and 2 bases from J, the junction contained 4 bases not matched to a gene. In DNA form, the CDR3 reads TGTGCCAGCAGCTTGACAGGGACCAAAAACATTCAGTACTTC. Protein: CASSLTGTKNIQYF.

The sample holds one count of this clone. The chain employs TRBV19 and TRBJ2-5, with no clear D. The J call could be wrong; TRBJ2-7 is a better fit for the DNA end. The germline V gene encodes CDR1 LNHDA and CDR2 SQIVND (reference sequence). The CDR3 consists of 13 residues. The CDR3 reads CASSIGTSYEQYF. The CDR3 nucleotides read TGTGCCAGTAGTATAGGCACTTCCTACGAGCAGTACTTC.

The chain recombines TRBV28 with TRBJ2-5; 9 bases line up with TRBD2. CDR1 MDHEN and CDR2 SYDVKM come from the germline V gene. With 7 bases clipped from V and 5 bases from J, the junction kept 11 bases outside the gene matches. The CDR3 contains 15 residues. The CDR3 region is CASIRGRGGYETQYF. Here the CDR3 DNA reads TGTGCCAGCATCCGTGGGCGGGGGGGGTATGAGACCCAGTACTTC. Using reference TRBV28 and TRBJ2-5 for the parts outside the CDR3, the full variable domain is DVKVTQSSRYLVKRTGEKVFLECVQDMDHENMFWYRQDPGLGLRLIYFSYDVKMKEKGDIPEGYSVSREKKERFSLILESASTNQTSMYLCASIRGRGGYETQYFGPGTRLLVL.

This chain joins TRBV27 and TRBJ1-2, with a tentative D call TRBD1 (5 bases). The CDR3 totals 16 residues. V was cut by 3 bases and J by 4 bases, with 18 bases left in between. The germline V gene has CDR1 MNHEY and CDR2 SMNVEV (reference sequence). The CDR3 is CASSFSDTDSPYGYTF. As DNA, the CDR3 is TGTGCCAGCAGTTTTTCGGACACCGACAGTCCCTATGGCTACACCTTC.

The sample holds one count of this clone. This chain links TRBV6-5 with TRBJ1-2; possible D gene TRBD1, 6 bases. V lost 2 bases and J 5 bases, leaving 15 bases between the germline ends. From germline, CDR1 is MNHEY and CDR2 SVGAGI. CDR3 length equals 15 residues. The CDR3, as DNA: TGTGCCAGCAGTTACGTTCACAGGGATGTATATGGCTACACCTTC. Translating it yields CASSYVHRDVYGYTF.

Comment on this clone: Germline and junction disagree at one end, which may indicate a read error. The rearrangement joins TRBV4-3 to TRBJ2-3; weak D call: TRBD1 (6 bases). Per germline, CDR1 LGHNA and CDR2 YSLEER. The CDR3 is 18 amino acids. CDR3 in DNA: TGCGCCAGCGGCCAAAGGAGCTTTAGAAGGGGGTCATCAGATACGCAGTATTTT. As protein: CASGQRSFRRGSSDTQYF.

The chain joins TRBV4-1 to TRBJ2-2; possible D gene TRBD2, 6 bases. This CDR3 region has 14 residues. CDR1 and CDR2 from the germline V gene are MGHRA and YSYEKL. V lost 6 bases and J lost 4, with 12 bases in between. As DNA, the CDR3 is TGCGCCAGCAGATTCACAGCGGGCACCGGGGAGCTGTTTTTT. Its translation: CASRFTAGTGELFF.

The rearrangement uses TRBV2 and TRBJ1-1; D is unclear. The germline V and J ends were trimmed by 7 bases and 2 bases, with 11 bases remaining between them. The CDR3 extends over 13 amino acids. Germline lookup yields CDR1 SNHLY and CDR2 FYNNEI. This CDR3 reads CASILGSNTEAFF. CDR3 DNA sequence: TGTGCCAGCATCCTGGGCAGTAACACTGAAGCTTTCTTT.

This clone was found once. This chain joins TRBV27 and TRBJ2-7; D perhaps matches TRBD1 (5 bases). CDR3 length equals 14 residues. In germline, CDR1 is MNHEY, CDR2 SMNVEV (reference sequence). Trimming pared 0 bases from V and 5 bases from J, leaving 11 bases between. Written as DNA, the CDR3 is TGTGCCAGCAGTTTATCGTCCCAGGGCCACGAGCAGTACTTC. It translates to CASSLSSQGHEQYF.

The chain is built from TRBV27 and TRBJ1-2; D is unresolved. CDR1 and CDR2 from the germline V gene are MNHEY and SMNVEV (reference sequence). The CDR3 is 16 residues long. Between the trimmed V and J ends, which lost 0 bases and 2 bases, there was a span of 13 bases. The CDR3 is CASSLSPRRLNYGYTF. In nucleotides, the CDR3 is TGTGCCAGCAGTTTATCTCCGAGGAGACTGAACTATGGCTACACCTTC.

The chain has TRBV19 and TRBJ1-1, with 7 nucleotides matching TRBD1. V lost 1 base to trimming and J lost 3 bases; unmatched junction nucleotides: 8. The CDR3 has 16 residues. The germline V gene encodes CDR1 LNHDA and CDR2 SQIVND (reference sequence). The CDR3: CASSIVGRGSDTEAFF. The CDR3 bases are TGTGCCAGTAGTATAGTCGGCAGGGGGTCGGACACTGAAGCTTTCTTT.

This clone has a handful of counts. This rearrangement joins TRBV6-1 to TRBJ2-5; 12 nucleotides agree with TRBD2. The CDR3 extends over 18 amino acids. Germline V CDR1 and CDR2: MNHNS, SASEGT. With 1 base clipped from V and 3 bases from J, the junction kept 9 bases outside the gene matches. The DNA of the CDR3 is TGTGCCAGCAGTGAAGTTAAAGAGCGACTAGCGGGGGAAGAGACCCAGTACTTC. Translating gives CASSEVKERLAGEETQYF.

J is TRBJ1-1 and V is TRBV4-1; the D is unclear. Trimming shortened V by 1 base and J by 1 base, and 16 bases separated the two germline ends. This CDR3 is built from 17 residues. The germline V gene has CDR1 MGHRA and CDR2 YSYEKL. The CDR3 sequence is CASSQGVGLAGNTEAFF. CDR3 coding DNA: TGCGCCAGCAGCCAAGGAGTGGGCTTGGCCGGGAACACTGAAGCTTTCTTT.

V gene TRBV7-2 combines with J gene TRBJ1-1, with a tentative D call TRBD1 (5 bases). The V end was cut by 5 bases, the J end by 4 bases, with 14 bases between. CDR1 and CDR2 (germline): SGHTA, FQGNSA. The CDR3 sequence is 14 residues long. Here the CDR3 reads CASSASGRGTEAFF. In DNA, the CDR3 is TGTGCCAGCAGCGCTTCAGGGCGAGGCACTGAAGCTTTCTTT.

CDR3 sequence: CASSPRLTAMLAVPGELFF. CDR3 nucleotide sequence: TGTGCCAGCAGCCCACGCCTCACGGCTATGCTAGCGGTTCCCGGGGAGCTGTTTTTT. This chain joins TRBV11-2 and TRBJ2-2; 7 bases fit TRBD2. Trimming removed 5 bases from V and 6 bases from J; junction bases left unmatched: 21. Germline lookup yields CDR1 SGHAT and CDR2 FQNNGV. The CDR3 spans 19 residues.

This chain connects TRBV19 to TRBJ2-2; TRBD2 matches at 8 bases. Germline V gene lookup returns CDR1 LNHDA and CDR2 SQIVND (reference sequence). The CDR3 length is 17 residues. V was pared by 3 bases and J by 0 bases, with 6 bases of the junction left unmatched. CDR3 in amino acids: CASSIFLAGANTGELFF. The CDR3 DNA is TGTGCCAGTAGTATCTTCCTAGCGGGCGCGAACACCGGGGAGCTGTTTTTT.

This clone was counted between two and nine times. The CDR3 DNA reads TGTGCCAGCAGTTACTCGCTGGACAGGGGGAACACTGAAGCTTTCTTT. It yields the protein CASSYSLDRGNTEAFF. The J gene is TRBJ1-1, the V gene TRBV6-5; 9 nucleotides agree with TRBD1. This CDR3 contains 16 residues. Germline V lookup: CDR1 MNHEY, CDR2 SVGAGI. The V and J ends lost 0 bases and 1 base, in that order; junction bases with no gene match: 3.

This clone showed up just once. The chain joins TRBV28 to TRBJ1-2; D is unresolved. V was clipped by 3 bases and J by 1 base, with 6 bases between them. The length of the CDR3 is 13 residues. Germline V CDR1 and CDR2: MDHEN, SYDVKM. CDR3 protein: CASSFSVNYGYTF. Here the CDR3 DNA reads TGTGCCAGCAGTTTTAGTGTTAACTATGGCTACACCTTC.

The chain has TRBV29-1 and TRBJ2-1; D remains ambiguous. This CDR3 spans 12 amino acids. Trimming stripped 4 bases from V and 4 bases from J, with 8 bases between. Germline V gives CDR1 SQVTM, CDR2 ANQGSEA. The CDR3 DNA reads TGCAGCGTTGTTCTAGGTTACAATGAGCAGTTCTTC. Translated, it gives CSVVLGYNEQFF.

The gene calls are TRBV30 and TRBJ1-4; 9 positions agree with TRBD1. CDR3 length: 14 amino acids. The V gene end was trimmed by 7 bases and the J gene end by 8 bases; junction bases not matched to a gene: 11. Germline assignment: CDR1 GTSNPN and CDR2 SVGIG (reference sequence). The CDR3 loop reads CASLQGARREKLFF. For the CDR3, the DNA is TGTGCCTCACTACAGGGGGCTCGACGGGAAAAACTGTTTTTT.